The entry below describes one T cell receptor (beta chain). The record originates from a study of T cells in localized non-small cell lung cancer. TCRdb's copy holds only in-frame clones and misses some; the assay was immunoSEQ multiplex PCR. The repertoire has roughly 71,000 clones, about 86% of them found once; the top ten carry 21%. Per germline, CDR1 SGHRS and CDR2 YFSETQ. Trimming removed 0 bases from V and 5 bases from J; junction bases left unmatched: 2. The CDR3 has 15 residues. The source was peripheral blood, collected before any cancer treatment. The rearrangement links TRBV5-1 to TRBJ1-6; 7 bases are shared with TRBD1. The sequence was obtained from a male donor older than 55 with stage III squamous cell lung carcinoma. This CDR3 is CASSLEGADNSPLHF. The DNA of the CDR3 is TGCGCCAGCAGCTTGGAGGGGGCAGATAATTCACCCCTCCACTTT.